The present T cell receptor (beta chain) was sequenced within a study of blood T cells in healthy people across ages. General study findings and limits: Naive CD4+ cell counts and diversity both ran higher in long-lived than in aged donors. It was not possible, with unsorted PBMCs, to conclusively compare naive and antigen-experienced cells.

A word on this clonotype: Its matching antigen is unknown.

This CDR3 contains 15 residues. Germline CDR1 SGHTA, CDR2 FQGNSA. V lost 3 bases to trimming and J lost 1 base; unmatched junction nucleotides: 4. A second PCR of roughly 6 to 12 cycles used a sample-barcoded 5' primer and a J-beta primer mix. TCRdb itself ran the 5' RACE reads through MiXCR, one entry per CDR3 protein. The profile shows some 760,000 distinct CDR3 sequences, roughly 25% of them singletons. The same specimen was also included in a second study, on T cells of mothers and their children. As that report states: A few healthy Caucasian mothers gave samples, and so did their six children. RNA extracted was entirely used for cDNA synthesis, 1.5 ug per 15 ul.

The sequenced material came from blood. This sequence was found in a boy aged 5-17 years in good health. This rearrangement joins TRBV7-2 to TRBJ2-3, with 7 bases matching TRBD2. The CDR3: CASSFKREGTDTQYF. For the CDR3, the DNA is TGTGCCAGCAGCTTTAAGCGGGAAGGCACAGATACGCAGTATTTT.